The 30 T cell receptor beta chains below were found in one sample sequenced in a study of CD8 T cells in ankylosing spondylitis. General study results and limits: What appeared characteristic of ankylosing spondylitis blood was a TCR beta motif of under 10 highly homologous variants.

These TCRs' antigens remain unknown. A single record per CDR3 protein comes from TCRdb applying MiXCR to the 5' RACE reads. The sample has about 700,000 distinct CDR3 sequences; 15% to 20% are singletons. The sequenced sample consisted of blood, either unsorted or a sorted T cell fraction (not recorded which). The receptors were gathered from a male donor with ankylosing spondylitis.

This clonotype has at least ten counts. This chain connects TRBV9 to TRBJ1-1; maybe TRBD1 (5 bases). This CDR3 region has 17 residues. Between the trimmed V and J ends, which lost 0 bases and 4 bases, there was a span of 19 bases. Germline CDR1 SGDLS, CDR2 YYNGEE. The DNA for the CDR3 is TGTGCCAGCAGCGTAGTACCGACTCTAAGGGGAAGCACTGAAGCTTTCTTT. Translating it yields CASSVVPTLRGSTEAFF.

This sequence joins TRBV5-6 and TRBJ2-4, with 12 nucleotides matching TRBD2. Germline-derived CDR1 and CDR2 are SGHDT and YYEEEE. J lost 7 bases, V lost 0 bases, and 5 bases had no gene match. CDR3 length: 16 residues. In DNA, the CDR3 is TGTGCCAGCAGCTTGGGACTAGCGGGAGTTGGGAACATTCAGTACTTC. Translation gives CASSLGLAGVGNIQYF.

This clonotype was seen a handful of times. The V gene is TRBV20-1, the J gene TRBJ2-1; 8 bases map to TRBD2. V lost 3 bases and J lost 9; bases outside the gene matches: 13. CDR1 is DFQATT, CDR2 SNEGSKA, per germline (reference sequence). The CDR3 is 15 residues long. This CDR3 reads CSAREKAGDTGEQFF. Here the CDR3 DNA reads TGCAGTGCTAGGGAAAAAGCGGGAGACACCGGTGAGCAGTTCTTC.

The chain links TRBV6-5 to TRBJ2-2; 7 bases align to TRBD1. There are 16 residues in the CDR3. With 2 bases clipped from V and 1 base from J, the junction kept 4 bases outside the gene matches. Germline V lookup: CDR1 MNHEY, CDR2 SVGAGI. The CDR3 reads CASSYQGVWNTGELFF. For the CDR3, the DNA is TGTGCCAGCAGTTACCAGGGGGTTTGGAACACCGGGGAGCTGTTTTTT.

The V gene is TRBV19, the J gene TRBJ2-5; 11 bases are shared with TRBD2. The CDR3 contains 16 residues. The V and J ends lost 0 bases and 5 bases, in that order; junction bases with no gene match: 5. Per germline, CDR1 LNHDA and CDR2 SQIVND (reference sequence). CDR3 nucleotide sequence: TGTGCCAGTAGTATAGAGGGGACTAGCGGCCCGGAGACCCAGTACTTC. Its translation is CASSIEGTSGPETQYF.

In this sample, this clonotype turned up a few times. V and J are TRBV12-3 or TRBV12-4 and TRBJ2-2, with D possibly TRBD1 on 6 matching bases. The V gene lost 1 base and the J gene lost 3 bases, with 9 bases spanning the gap. The CDR3 has 15 amino acids. The CDR3 region has the DNA TGTGCCAGCAGTTTAGGGCACAGGGACACCGGGGAGCTGTTTTTT. Its protein product is CASSLGHRDTGELFF.

This clonotype was recorded a few times. The chain links TRBV9 to TRBJ2-3; D is uncertain. With 3 bases removed from V and 1 base from J, the gap between germline ends came to 3 bases. The germline V gene has CDR1 SGDLS and CDR2 YYNGEE. The CDR3 length is 12 residues. The CDR3 nucleotides are TGTGCCAGCAGCGCCGGCACAGATACGCAGTATTTT. Encoded protein: CASSAGTDTQYF.

The V call is TRBV5-6, the J call TRBJ1-1; D remains unclear. The germline gives CDR1 SGHDT, CDR2 YYEEEE. Trimming stripped 3 bases from V and 1 base from J, with 16 bases between. The CDR3 extends over 16 amino acids. CDR3: CASSSPATGRNTEAFF. The CDR3 DNA reads as TGTGCCAGCAGCTCCCCTGCGACTGGGAGGAACACTGAAGCTTTCTTT. Drawing the rest from reference TRBV5-6 and TRBJ1-1, the complete variable domain is DAGVTQSPTHLIKTRGQQVTLRCSPKSGHDTVSWYQQALGQGPQFIFQYYEEEERQRGNFPDRFSGHQFPNYSSELNVNALLLGDSALYLCASSSPATGRNTEAFFGQGTRLTVV.

This clonotype was detected a few times. Compared with germline, one end of the junction differs, possibly owing to a read error. The chain combines TRBV5-1 with TRBJ1-5, with TRBD1 identical over 11 bases. CDR3 size: 15 residues. Germline V gene data show CDR1 as SGHRS and CDR2 as YFSETQ. CDR3 protein: CASSLAGTGGQPQHF. As DNA, the CDR3 is TGTGCCAGCAGCTTGGCCGGGACAGGGGGTCAGCCCCAGCATTTT.

This clonotype appeared once. The rearrangement links TRBV27 to TRBJ1-4; D may be TRBD1 (6 bases). V was shortened by 8 bases and J by 1 base, with 17 bases between the two germline ends. CDR3 length: 16 residues. Germline CDR1 reads MNHEY; CDR2 reads SMNVEV (reference sequence). CDR3 sequence (DNA): TGTGCCAGCTTTTATGATCCAGGGGAAACTAATGAAAAACTGTTTTTT. This sequence encodes CASFYDPGETNEKLFF. Using reference TRBV27 and TRBJ1-4 for the parts outside the CDR3, the full variable domain is EAQVTQNPRYLITVTGKKLTVTCSQNMNHEYMSWYRQDPGLGLRQIYYSMNVEVTDKGDVPEGYKVSRKEKRNFPLILESPSPNQTSLYFCASFYDPGETNEKLFFGSGTQLSVL.

This clonotype was seen only a few times. The rearrangement uses TRBV20-1 and TRBJ1-4, with D hard to call. The CDR3 totals 18 residues. Germline CDR1 DFQATT, CDR2 SNEGSKA (reference sequence). Trimming shortened V by 1 base and J by 0 bases, and 18 bases separated the two germline ends. CDR3 amino acids: CSARVQSGRLATNEKLFF. The CDR3 nucleotides read TGCAGTGCTAGAGTCCAATCCGGGCGGCTCGCAACTAATGAAAAACTGTTTTTT.

The V call is TRBV5-1, the J call TRBJ1-1, with D tentatively TRBD1 (6 bases). Trimming left V 6 bases short and J 3 bases short, with 18 bases between. This CDR3 has 15 amino acids. The germline gives CDR1 SGHRS, CDR2 YFSETQ. Here the CDR3 reads CASMPVTGRDTEAFF. CDR3 sequence (DNA): TGCGCCAGCATGCCGGTAACAGGGAGGGACACTGAAGCTTTCTTT.

The V and J genes are TRBV20-1 and TRBJ2-3, with D possibly TRBD2 on 6 matching bases. Trimming cost V 7 bases and J 5 bases, with 13 bases left between them. Germline CDR1 reads DFQATT; CDR2 reads SNEGSKA (reference sequence). This CDR3 spans 12 amino acids. This chain's CDR3 is CSGWRVGDTQYF. CDR3 DNA: TGCAGTGGGTGGAGGGTGGGAGATACGCAGTATTTT.

This clonotype was found many times. This chain joins TRBV5-1 and TRBJ1-1; tentative D call: TRBD1 (6 bases). This CDR3 has 15 amino acids. Trimming pared 3 bases from V and 1 base from J, leaving 13 bases between. Germline CDR1 is SGHRS and CDR2 is YFSETQ. CDR3 nucleotide sequence: TGCGCCAGCAGCTCCCGCCCGGGACAGAACACTGAAGCTTTCTTT. The encoded protein is CASSSRPGQNTEAFF.

The CDR3, as DNA: TGCGCCAGCAGACAGGGAAATTGGGTAGAAGAGACCCAGTACTTC. Protein: CASRQGNWVEETQYF. This sequence joins TRBV5-1 and TRBJ2-5; possibly TRBD1 for D (6 bases). V lost 5 bases, J lost 3 bases, and 17 bases lay in between. CDR1 and CDR2 (germline): SGHRS, YFSETQ. This CDR3 contains 15 residues.

The rearrangement uses TRBV7-9 and TRBJ2-7; no clear D gene. This CDR3 contains 14 residues. V dropped 2 bases and J dropped 3 bases, with 11 bases sitting between them. Germline V CDR1 and CDR2: SEHNR, FQNEAQ (reference sequence). For the CDR3, the DNA is TGTGCCAGCAGCTTAAGCTTAGTAGACTACGAGCAGTACTTC. Translating it yields CASSLSLVDYEQYF.

The rearrangement links TRBV13 to TRBJ2-3, with 10 bases fitting TRBD1. The CDR3 runs to 21 residues. Germline loops: CDR1 PRHDT, CDR2 FYEKMQ (reference sequence). V shed 4 bases and J 3 bases; nucleotides not matched to a gene: 22. This chain's CDR3 is CASSSSPTGTGDPAATDTQYF. The CDR3 DNA is TGTGCCAGCAGCTCCTCTCCTACCGGGACAGGGGACCCCGCCGCGACAGATACGCAGTATTTT. Looking up the rest from reference TRBV13 and TRBJ2-3 gives the full variable domain: AAGVIQSPRHLIKEKRETATLKCYPIPRHDTVYWYQQGPGQDPQFLISFYEKMQSDKGSIPDRFSAQQFSDYHSELNMSSLELGDSALYFCASSSSPTGTGDPAATDTQYFGPGTRLTVL.

This clonotype appeared a few times. The genes are TRBV3-1 and TRBJ2-3; 11 nucleotides agree with TRBD2. V shed 3 bases and J 2 bases; nucleotides not matched to a gene: 4. CDR1 and CDR2 (germline): LGHDT, YNNKEL (reference sequence). CDR3 size: 16 residues. CDR3 nucleotide sequence: TGTGCCAGCAGCCAGACTAGCGGGGAGAACACAGATACGCAGTATTTT. Translation gives CASSQTSGENTDTQYF.

This clonotype was seen many times. The chain is built from TRBV20-1 and TRBJ2-2; possibly TRBD2 for D (6 bases). The CDR3 loop spans 12 amino acids. Trimming cost V 0 bases and J 7 bases, with 6 bases left between them. The germline V gene encodes CDR1 DFQATT and CDR2 SNEGSKA (reference sequence). The DNA of the CDR3 is TGCAGTGCTAGAGAGGGGGGCGGGGAGCTGTTTTTT. It codes for CSAREGGGELFF.

The chain is built from TRBV5-1 and TRBJ1-1, with 7 bases that match TRBD1. Germline values: CDR1 SGHRS, CDR2 YFSETQ. This CDR3 is 14 amino acids long. V dropped 6 bases and J dropped 4; count of bases not matched to a gene: 9. CDR3 region: CASTLQGESTEAFF. The CDR3 DNA reads as TGCGCCAGCACCCTTCAGGGGGAGTCCACTGAAGCTTTCTTT.

The V and J genes are TRBV5-4 and TRBJ2-3, with 10 positions matching TRBD2. Unmatched junction bases numbered 8, after V lost 5 bases and J lost 2 bases. From germline, CDR1 is SGHNT and CDR2 YYREEE (reference sequence). The CDR3 has 16 residues. As DNA, the CDR3 is TGTGCCAGCAGTTATGGACTAGCGGCTATCACAGATACGCAGTATTTT. Its translation is CASSYGLAAITDTQYF.

The chain carries TRBV29-1 and TRBJ2-1, with 11 bases fitting TRBD2. In germline, CDR1 is SQVTM, CDR2 ANQGSEA. The CDR3 extends over 14 amino acids. V lost 3 bases and J lost 7; bases outside the gene matches: 5. In DNA form, the CDR3 reads TGCAGCGTTGATGGGCTAGCGGGGGGTAATGAGCAGTTCTTC. Protein: CSVDGLAGGNEQFF.

The chain has TRBV4-2 and TRBJ1-5, with 10 bases matching TRBD1. The CDR3 length is 19 residues. CDR1 is LGHNA and CDR2 is YNFKEQ in the germline V gene. V shed 1 base and J 0 bases; nucleotides not matched to a gene: 9. This CDR3 reads CASSQVRTGGLYSNQPQHF. The CDR3 coding sequence is TGTGCCAGCAGCCAAGTCAGGACAGGGGGTCTGTATAGCAATCAGCCCCAGCATTTT.

This clonotype has a handful of counts. The chain employs TRBV29-1 and TRBJ2-3, with a possible D match to TRBD2 (5 bases). Per germline, CDR1 SQVTM and CDR2 ANQGSEA. Trimming removed 5 bases from V and 6 bases from J, with 6 bases in between. CDR3 length equals 10 residues. For the CDR3, the DNA is TGCAGCGTTCGCGGGGATACGCAGTATTTT. Amino acid sequence: CSVRGDTQYF.

This rearrangement joins TRBV20-1 to TRBJ2-1, with 9 positions matching TRBD1. Trimming removed 1 base from V and 8 bases from J; junction bases left unmatched: 6. The germline gives CDR1 DFQATT, CDR2 SNEGSKA (reference sequence). The CDR3 consists of 14 residues. CDR3 DNA sequence: TGCAGTGCTAGAGCCGGGACAGGGCCCCATGAGCAGTTCTTC. Translating it yields CSARAGTGPHEQFF.

The chain combines TRBV5-5 with TRBJ2-7; TRBD2 aligns across 8 bases. Germline V lookup: CDR1 SGHKS, CDR2 YYEKEE (reference sequence). The CDR3 extends over 16 amino acids. V lost 1 base to trimming and J lost 0 bases; unmatched junction nucleotides: 6. CDR3 amino acids: CASSLSLAGPSYEQYF. CDR3 sequence (DNA): TGTGCCAGCAGCTTGTCTCTAGCGGGTCCCTCCTACGAGCAGTACTTC.

In this sample, this clonotype turned up a few times. The V gene is TRBV28, the J gene TRBJ1-4; TRBD1 is a possible D gene (6 bases). Trimming took 2 bases from V and 7 from J, leaving 11 bases between them. This CDR3 contains 14 residues. CDR1 and CDR2 from the germline V gene are MDHEN and SYDVKM. CDR3 loop: CASSLPGAVEKLFF. In DNA, the CDR3 is TGTGCCAGCAGTTTACCGGGGGCCGTTGAAAAACTGTTTTTT.

This clonotype has more than one count but fewer than ten. The chain couples TRBV7-3 to TRBJ2-5; D is perhaps TRBD2 (5 bases). The germline V and J ends were trimmed by 4 bases and 7 bases, with 13 bases remaining between them. Germline assignment: CDR1 SGHTA and CDR2 FQGTGA. This CDR3 region has 13 residues. This CDR3 reads CASSSAREGTQYF. The DNA for the CDR3 is TGTGCCAGCAGCTCCGCGAGGGAAGGGACCCAGTACTTC. The full variable domain, rest sourced from reference TRBV7-3 and TRBJ2-5, is GAGVSQTPSNKVTEKGKYVELRCDPISGHTALYWYRQSLGQGPEFLIYFQGTGAADDSGLPNDRFFAVRPEGSVSTLKIQRTERGDSAVYLCASSSAREGTQYFGPGTRLLVL.

The chain employs TRBV7-2 and TRBJ2-7; D is perhaps TRBD2 (5 bases). Germline V CDR1 and CDR2: SGHTA, FQGNSA. This CDR3 contains 15 residues. Trimming cost V 2 bases and J 3 bases, with 14 bases left between them. The CDR3 DNA reads TGTGCCAGCAGCTTAACCCCCCTAGCTAACTACGAGCAGTACTTC. Translating gives CASSLTPLANYEQYF.

The rearrangement uses TRBV5-1 and TRBJ2-7; TRBD1 is a possible D gene (6 bases). CDR3 length equals 13 residues. Trimming removed 2 bases at V and 3 bases at J, with 9 bases between. Germline values: CDR1 SGHRS, CDR2 YFSETQ. CDR3: CASSFLTGYEQYF. As DNA, the CDR3 is TGCGCCAGCAGCTTCCTGACAGGCTACGAGCAGTACTTC.